Here is one T cell receptor beta chain with its context. The antigen is undetermined. The data stem from a study of blood T cells in healthy people across ages. Caucasian, healthy and from Russia, the donors were aged between about 6 and 90. Through a sample-barcoded 5' primer and a J-beta primer mix, a second PCR was run for about 6 to 11 cycles. Each cDNA molecule was tagged by a template-switch adaptor that had 12 random nucleotides. One entry per CDR3 protein, called by TCRdb with MiXCR from the 5' RACE reads. Among about 1 million distinct CDR3 sequences listed, under 55% were seen once. Study-wide results and limits: Long-lived donors had more naive CD4+ cells and higher diversity than aged donors. TCR beta diversity was tightly associated with the proportion of naive T cells.

The sequence came from a woman aged 55-70 years in good health. The sequenced sample consisted of blood.

The CDR3 reads CASSESELYNSPLHF. CDR3 bases: TGTGCCAGCAGTGAATCAGAGTTATATAATTCACCCCTCCACTTT. The rearrangement joins TRBV2 to TRBJ1-6; no clear D. The CDR3 contains 15 residues. V dropped 2 bases and J dropped 4 bases, with 9 bases sitting between them. Germline V CDR1 and CDR2: SNHLY, FYNNEI. The whole variable domain, filled in from reference TRBV2 and TRBJ1-6, reads EPEVTQTPSHQVTQMGQEVILRCVPISNHLYFYWYRQILGQKVEFLVSFYNNEISEKSEIFDDQFSVERPDGSNFTLKIRSTKLEDSAMYFCASSESELYNSPLHFGNGTRLTVT.